These T cell receptor beta chains were read from a single sample in a study of graft-versus-host responses after intestinal transplantation. Clones were sequenced by immunoSEQ multiplex PCR, and TCRdb holds only the in-frame ones, with some missing. The sample comprises 43,000 or so clones, roughly 94% of which are singletons, and roughly 1.6% rests with the top ten. Source: PBMCs, taken more than 310 days after intestinal transplant. The receptors were sampled from a human patient who received an intestinal transplant, so some T cells may come from the graft donor. CDR3s include the opening cysteine and the closing phenylalanine or tryptophan. Each record gives: J gene, clone size, V gene, D gene, CDR3 DNA, CDR3 protein. D genes are given only for firm matches. Rows may omit the clone size; those that give it use once, few, many or a size class.

J: TRBJ2-7
size: -
V: TRBV19
D: TRBD1
DNA: TGTGCCAGTAGTATAGCCCAACAGGGGGAGCAGTACTTC
CDR3: CASSIAQQGEQYF

J: TRBJ2-7
size: -
V: TRBV4-2
D: TRBD2
DNA: TGTGCCAGCAGCCAAGAGGGCGAGCGGGGGAGTAACGAGCAGTACTTC
CDR3: CASSQEGERGSNEQYF

J: TRBJ2-7
size: -
V: TRBV10-3
D: -
DNA: TGTGCCATCAGTGGTGGGGGTCGGGGGGAGCAGTACTTC
CDR3: CAISGGGRGEQYF

J: TRBJ1-1
size: -
V: TRBV10-1
D: -
DNA: TGCGCCAGCAGTGAGTCGGTGGCAGGGGAAGCTTTCTTT
CDR3: CASSESVAGEAFF

J: TRBJ1-1
size: -
V: TRBV29-1
D: -
DNA: TGCAGCGTTGTAACAGGTTTGAACACTGAAGCTTTCTTT
CDR3: CSVVTGLNTEAFF

J: TRBJ2-7
size: -
V: TRBV5-1
D: -
DNA: TGCGCCAGCAGCGGGGGGCATCACGGGAGTTCATACGAGCAGTACTTC
CDR3: CASSGGHHGSSYEQYF

J: TRBJ2-6
size: -
V: TRBV10-2
D: -
DNA: TGCGCCACCCTGCTGGTATCAGGGGCCAACGTCCTGACTTTC
CDR3: CATLLVSGANVLTF

J: TRBJ2-7
size: -
V: TRBV5-4
D: -
DNA: TGTGCCAGCAGCATTAAGGCGGGAAGCGCCTACGAGCAGTACTTC
CDR3: CASSIKAGSAYEQYF

J: TRBJ2-5
size: -
V: TRBV27
D: -
DNA: TGTGCCAGCAGACCTCGACTCCAAGAGACCCAGTACTTC
CDR3: CASRPRLQETQYF

J: TRBJ1-5
size: -
V: TRBV5-5
D: -
DNA: TGTGCCAGCTCGGCCGGGGGTAGTATAAATCAGCCCCAGCATTTT
CDR3: CASSAGGSINQPQHF

J: TRBJ1-1
size: -
V: TRBV18
D: -
DNA: TGTGCCAGCTCACCACCGGGAGGAAGAGAAGCTTTCTTT
CDR3: CASSPPGGREAFF

J: TRBJ2-7
size: -
V: TRBV5-4
D: -
DNA: TGTGCCAGCAGCTTAGGAGGCAACTACGAGCAGTACTTC
CDR3: CASSLGGNYEQYF

J: TRBJ2-7
size: once
V: TRBV7-3
D: -
DNA: TGTGCCAGCAGCTTAAACAGTGACTACGAGCAGTACTTC
CDR3: CASSLNSDYEQYF

J: TRBJ2-7
size: -
V: TRBV11-2
D: TRBD2
DNA: TGTGCCAGCAGCCCCACTAGCGGGAGATTGAGCGAGCAGTACTTC
CDR3: CASSPTSGRLSEQYF

J: TRBJ2-2
size: -
V: TRBV5-1
D: -
DNA: TGCGCCAGCAGCTTGAGCACCGGGGAGCTGTTTTTT
CDR3: CASSLSTGELFF

J: TRBJ1-3
size: -
V: TRBV7-9
D: -
DNA: TGTGCCAGCAGCTTCCCTATCTTTGGAAACACCATATATTTT
CDR3: CASSFPIFGNTIYF

J: TRBJ2-1
size: -
V: TRBV7-3
D: TRBD1
DNA: TGTGCCAGCAGCTTGGGCACAGGGGGCTGGCAGTTCTTC
CDR3: CASSLGTGGWQFF

J: TRBJ2-3
size: -
V: TRBV2
D: TRBD1
DNA: TGTGCCAGTCGACAGGGTCAGGCTACAGATACGCAGTATTTT
CDR3: CASRQGQATDTQYF

J: TRBJ2-5
size: -
V: TRBV5-1
D: TRBD2
DNA: TGCGCCAGCAGCCTAGCGGGAGACTCGGGGGAGACCCAGTACTTC
CDR3: CASSLAGDSGETQYF

J: TRBJ1-3
size: once
V: TRBV6-5
D: -
DNA: TGTGCCAGCAGTCCCCGTGGTCGGACTGGAAACACCATATATTTT
CDR3: CASSPRGRTGNTIYF

J: TRBJ2-3
size: once
V: TRBV28
D: -
DNA: TGTGCCAGCATGAGCGCGGCAATTAGCACAGATACGCAGTATTTT
CDR3: CASMSAAISTDTQYF

J: TRBJ1-6
size: -
V: TRBV28
D: -
DNA: TGTGCCAGCAGTTTACCATTGAGCTCCTATAATTCACCCCTCCACTTT
CDR3: CASSLPLSSYNSPLHF

J: TRBJ2-5
size: -
V: TRBV15
D: -
DNA: TGTGCCACCAGCAGAGTTACCAGGGGCCAAGAGACCCAGTACTTC
CDR3: CATSRVTRGQETQYF

J: TRBJ2-7
size: -
V: TRBV5-1
D: TRBD2
DNA: TGCGCCAGCAGCTTGGGGGCGGGGGGCCGCTGGTACGAGCAGTACTTC
CDR3: CASSLGAGGRWYEQYF

J: TRBJ2-3
size: -
V: TRBV15
D: TRBD2
DNA: TGTGCCACCAGCGGAAAGCAGGGTGGGGGACTAGCGGTCAGCACAGATACGCAGTATTTT
CDR3: CATSGKQGGGLAVSTDTQYF

J: TRBJ1-6
size: -
V: TRBV6-1
D: TRBD1
DNA: TGTGCCAGCACCAAGGGACAGGGAAGTTCACCCCTCCACTTT
CDR3: CASTKGQGSSPLHF